This T cell receptor (beta chain) came from a study of T-cell memory formation after mild COVID-19. Study-wide context: The TCR clusters were mostly specific to one donor. Study-level findings and limits: Among clones contracting day 15 to 85, CD4/CD8 was balanced, whereas later expanders leaned CD4+.

Germline assignment: CDR1 DFQATT and CDR2 SNEGSKA (reference sequence). Trimming took off 0 bases at V and 4 bases at J, with 10 bases between the two ends. The CDR3 loop spans 14 amino acids. cDNA libraries for TCR alpha and TCR beta, carrying sample barcodes and UMIs, came from 5'RACE with constant-segment primers. MiXCR, applied by TCRdb to the 5' RACE reads, yields one record per CDR3 protein. The sample has about 82,000 distinct CDR3 sequences, about 16% seen once. This clonotype has only a few counts. Antigen specificity is unknown. This TCR derives from a man between 18 and 29 years old who had mild COVID-19 (a few samples of this study predate the infection). Cell type and time point are not known. Sequencing input: PBMCs or a T cell subset sorted from them (not recorded which). The chain joins TRBV20-1 to TRBJ1-5; tentative D call: TRBD1 (5 bases). CDR3 bases: TGCAGTGCTAGAGATGGCAGGGAGAATCAGCCCCAGCATTTT. This gives the protein CSARDGRENQPQHF.